This paragraph reports one T cell receptor beta chain. This entry belongs to a study of T cell changes during pregnancy in multiple sclerosis. The protocol was immunoSEQ multiplex PCR, while the TCRdb copy is restricted to in-frame clones and leaves out a portion. The sample carries tens of thousands of clones, roughly 88% recorded once. This TCR came from a female donor with multiple sclerosis, enrolled in a pregnancy study. The specimen comprised CD4+ T cells from peripheral blood mononuclear cells, sampled in the second trimester of pregnancy.

CDR3 DNA sequence: TGTGCCAGCAGCCGCACGGGACAGGGAATAGGCGGGGAGCTGTTTTTT. This gives the protein CASSRTGQGIGGELFF. The chain recombines TRBV11-2 with TRBJ2-2, with 9 bases that match TRBD1. CDR3 size: 16 residues. CDR1 is SGHAT, CDR2 FQNNGV, per germline. The V segment lost 5 bases and the J segment 7 bases; nucleotides outside the gene matches: 11.